This T cell receptor (beta chain) was recovered during a study of response to subunit inactivated influenza vaccine. Notes on the study in general: Only a handful of new T cells, the authors suggested, are recruited with each seasonal influenza vaccination.

TCRdb reanalysed the RT-PCR reads using MiXCR and keeps one entry per CDR3 protein. The sample lists roughly 670,000 distinct CDR3 sequences; 12% to 15% were seen once. This CDR3 is built from 14 residues. From germline, CDR1 is SGHVS and CDR2 FNYEAQ. Trimming took off 0 bases at V and 7 bases at J, with 12 bases between the two ends. As to this clonotype: The antigen is undetermined.

The sample in question was PBMCs from blood, obtained 14 days before vaccination. The V and J genes are TRBV7-6 and TRBJ2-5; D not resolved. The receptor was derived from a man aged 45 to 65 who received an inactivated influenza vaccine. CDR3 residues: CASSLAPQDRTQYF. In nucleotides, the CDR3 is TGTGCCAGCAGCTTAGCGCCCCAGGATCGGACCCAGTACTTC.